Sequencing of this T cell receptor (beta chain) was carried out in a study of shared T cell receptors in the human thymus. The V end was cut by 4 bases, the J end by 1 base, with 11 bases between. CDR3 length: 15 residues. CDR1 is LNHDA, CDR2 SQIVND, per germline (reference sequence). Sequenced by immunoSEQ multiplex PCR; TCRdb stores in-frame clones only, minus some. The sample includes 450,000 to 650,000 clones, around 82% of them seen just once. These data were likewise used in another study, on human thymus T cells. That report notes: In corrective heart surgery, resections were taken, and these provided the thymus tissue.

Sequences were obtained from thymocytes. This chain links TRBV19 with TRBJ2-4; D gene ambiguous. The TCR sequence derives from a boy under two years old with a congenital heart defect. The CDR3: CASSSGPMAKNIQYF. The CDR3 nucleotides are TGTGCCAGTAGTAGCGGTCCGATGGCCAAAAACATTCAGTACTTC. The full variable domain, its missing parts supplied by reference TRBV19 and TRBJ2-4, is DGGITQSPKYLFRKEGQNVTLSCEQNLNHDAMYWYRQDPGQGLRLIYYSQIVNDFQKGDIAEGYSVSREKKESFPLTVTSAQKNPTAFYLCASSSGPMAKNIQYFGAGTRLSVL.